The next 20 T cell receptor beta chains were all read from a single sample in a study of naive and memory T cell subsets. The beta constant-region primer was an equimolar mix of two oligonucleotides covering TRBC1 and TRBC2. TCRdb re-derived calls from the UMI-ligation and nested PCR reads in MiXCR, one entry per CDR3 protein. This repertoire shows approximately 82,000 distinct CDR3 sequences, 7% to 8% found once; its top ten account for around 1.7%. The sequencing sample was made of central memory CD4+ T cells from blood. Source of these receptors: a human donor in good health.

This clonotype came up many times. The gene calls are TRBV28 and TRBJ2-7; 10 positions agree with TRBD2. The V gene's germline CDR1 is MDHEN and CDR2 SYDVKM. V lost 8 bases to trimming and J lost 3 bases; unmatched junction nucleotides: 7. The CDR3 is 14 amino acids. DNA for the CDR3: TGTGCCAGCTGTGCTAGCGGGGGCCGCTACGAGCAGTACTTC. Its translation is CASCASGGRYEQYF.

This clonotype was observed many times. Here the CDR3 DNA reads TGCGCCAGCAGCCAAGGAAACCAGGGGAGACTAGCCAAAAACATTCAGTACTTC. This sequence encodes CASSQGNQGRLAKNIQYF. This rearrangement joins TRBV4-1 to TRBJ2-4; possible D gene TRBD1, 6 bases. This CDR3 comprises 18 residues. V lost 1 base and J lost 0, with 16 bases in between. Germline CDR1 MGHRA, CDR2 YSYEKL.

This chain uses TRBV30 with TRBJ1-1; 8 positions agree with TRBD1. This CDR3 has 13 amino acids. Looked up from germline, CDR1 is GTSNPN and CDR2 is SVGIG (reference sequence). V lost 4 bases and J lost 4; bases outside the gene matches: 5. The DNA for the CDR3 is TGTGCCTGGACCGGGACAGGTCTCACTGAAGCTTTCTTT. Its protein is CAWTGTGLTEAFF.

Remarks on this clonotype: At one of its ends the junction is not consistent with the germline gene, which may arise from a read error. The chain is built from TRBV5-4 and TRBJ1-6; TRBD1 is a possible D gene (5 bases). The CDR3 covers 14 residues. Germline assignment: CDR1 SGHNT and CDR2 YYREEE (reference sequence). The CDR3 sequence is CASSLWGSNSPLYF. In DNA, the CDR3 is TGTGCCAGCAGCTTGTGGGGGAGTAATTCACCCCTCTACTTT.

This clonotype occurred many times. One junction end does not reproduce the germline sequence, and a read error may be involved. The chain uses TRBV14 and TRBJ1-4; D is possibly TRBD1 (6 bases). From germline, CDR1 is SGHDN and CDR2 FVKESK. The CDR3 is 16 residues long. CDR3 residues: CASSQHSGTTNEKLFF. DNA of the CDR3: TGTGCCAGCAGCCAGCACTCCGGGACAACCAATGAAAAACTGTTTTTT.

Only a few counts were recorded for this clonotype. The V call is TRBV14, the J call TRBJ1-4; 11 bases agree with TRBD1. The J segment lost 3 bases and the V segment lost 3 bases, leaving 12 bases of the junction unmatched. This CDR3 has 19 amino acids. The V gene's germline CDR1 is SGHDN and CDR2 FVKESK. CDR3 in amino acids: CASSHFRGTGGGPNEKLFF. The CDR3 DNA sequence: TGTGCCAGCAGCCATTTCCGAGGGACAGGGGGGGGGCCTAATGAAAAACTGTTTTTT.

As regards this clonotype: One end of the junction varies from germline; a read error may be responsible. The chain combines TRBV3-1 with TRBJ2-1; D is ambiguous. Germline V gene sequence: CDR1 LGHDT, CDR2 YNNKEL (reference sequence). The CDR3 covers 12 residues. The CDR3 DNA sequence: TGTGCCAGCAGCCTCTCCCACAATGAGCAGTTCTTC. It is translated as CASSLSHNEQFF.

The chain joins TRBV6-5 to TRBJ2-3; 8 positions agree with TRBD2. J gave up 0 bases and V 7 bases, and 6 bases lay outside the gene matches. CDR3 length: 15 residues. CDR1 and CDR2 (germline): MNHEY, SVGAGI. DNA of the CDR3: TGTGCCAGCAACGATCCGGGAGGGAGCACAGATACGCAGTATTTT. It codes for CASNDPGGSTDTQYF.

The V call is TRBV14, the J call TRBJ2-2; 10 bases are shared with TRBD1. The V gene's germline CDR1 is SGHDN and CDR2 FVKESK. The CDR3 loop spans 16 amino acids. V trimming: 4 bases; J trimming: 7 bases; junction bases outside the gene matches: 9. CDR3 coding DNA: TGTGCCAGCAGCCCCTCCGGGACAGGGGCCAGCGGGGAGCTGTTTTTT. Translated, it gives CASSPSGTGASGELFF.

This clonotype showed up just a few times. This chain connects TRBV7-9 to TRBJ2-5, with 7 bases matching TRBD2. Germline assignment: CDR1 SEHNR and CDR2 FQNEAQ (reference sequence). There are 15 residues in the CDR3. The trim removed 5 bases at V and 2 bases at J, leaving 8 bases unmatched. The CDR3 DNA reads TGTGCCAGCAGCCCCGGCGGGAGCCATCAAGAGACCCAGTACTTC. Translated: CASSPGGSHQETQYF.

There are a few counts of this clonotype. CDR3 residues: CASSLGIEPSTQRETQYF. DNA for the CDR3: TGTGCCAGCAGCTTAGGGATTGAGCCTTCAACGCAAAGAGAGACCCAGTACTTC. This rearrangement joins TRBV7-9 to TRBJ2-5; D gene uncertain. Germline values: CDR1 SEHNR, CDR2 FQNEAQ (reference sequence). CDR3 length equals 18 residues. Trimming removed 1 base at V and 4 bases at J, with 22 bases between.

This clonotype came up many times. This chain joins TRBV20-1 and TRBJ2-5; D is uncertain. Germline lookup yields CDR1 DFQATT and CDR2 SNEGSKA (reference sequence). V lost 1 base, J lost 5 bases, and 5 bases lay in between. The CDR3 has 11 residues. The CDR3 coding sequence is TGCAGTGCTAGAGCTCGGGAGACCCAGTACTTC. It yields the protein CSARARETQYF.

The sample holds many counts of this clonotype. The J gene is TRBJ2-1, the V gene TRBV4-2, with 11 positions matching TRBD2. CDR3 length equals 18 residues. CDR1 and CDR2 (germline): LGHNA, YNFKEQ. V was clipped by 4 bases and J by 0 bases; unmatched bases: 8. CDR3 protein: CASSRGTSGHLSYNEQFF. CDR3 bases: TGTGCCAGCAGCCGAGGGACTAGCGGACATCTCTCCTACAATGAGCAGTTCTTC.

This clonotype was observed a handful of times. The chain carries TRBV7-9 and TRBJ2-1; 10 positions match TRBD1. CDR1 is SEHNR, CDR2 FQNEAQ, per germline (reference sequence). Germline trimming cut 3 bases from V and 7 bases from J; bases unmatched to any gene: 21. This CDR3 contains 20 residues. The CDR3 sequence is CASSFTSGTGVGSGRNEQFF. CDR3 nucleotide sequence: TGTGCCAGCAGCTTCACCTCCGGGACAGGGGTCGGGTCAGGTAGGAATGAGCAGTTCTTC.

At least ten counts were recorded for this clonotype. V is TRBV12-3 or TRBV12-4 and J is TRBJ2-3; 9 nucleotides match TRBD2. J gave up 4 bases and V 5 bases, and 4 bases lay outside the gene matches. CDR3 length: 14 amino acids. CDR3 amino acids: CASSILAGADTQYF. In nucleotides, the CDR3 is TGTGCCAGCAGTATACTAGCGGGCGCAGATACGCAGTATTTT.

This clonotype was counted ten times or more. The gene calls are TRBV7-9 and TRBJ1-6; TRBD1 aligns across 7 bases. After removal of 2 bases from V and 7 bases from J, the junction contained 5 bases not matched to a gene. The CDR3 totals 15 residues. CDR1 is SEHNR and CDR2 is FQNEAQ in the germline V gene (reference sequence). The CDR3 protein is CASSLSGTENSPLHF. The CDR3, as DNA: TGTGCCAGCAGCTTATCGGGGACAGAGAATTCACCCCTCCACTTT.

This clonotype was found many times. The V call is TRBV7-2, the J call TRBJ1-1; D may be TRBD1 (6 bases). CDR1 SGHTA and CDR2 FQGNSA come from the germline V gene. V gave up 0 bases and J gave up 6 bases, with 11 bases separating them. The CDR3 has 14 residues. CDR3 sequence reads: CASSLAAQGPEAFF. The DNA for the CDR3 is TGTGCCAGCAGCTTAGCGGCACAGGGACCTGAAGCTTTCTTT. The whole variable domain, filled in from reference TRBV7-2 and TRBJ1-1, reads GAGVSQSPSNKVTEKGKDVELRCDPISGHTALYWYRQSLGQGLEFLIYFQGNSAPDKSGLPSDRFSAERTGGSVSTLTIQRTQQEDSAVYLCASSLAAQGPEAFFGQGTRLTVV.

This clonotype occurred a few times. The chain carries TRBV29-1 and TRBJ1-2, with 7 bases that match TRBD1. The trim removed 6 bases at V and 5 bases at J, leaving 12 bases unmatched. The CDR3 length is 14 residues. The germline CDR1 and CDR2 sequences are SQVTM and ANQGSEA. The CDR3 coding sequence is TGCAGCGTGATACCCGGGACAGACCATTATGGCTACACCTTC. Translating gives CSVIPGTDHYGYTF. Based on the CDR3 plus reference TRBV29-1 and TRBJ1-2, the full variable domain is SAVISQKPSRDICQRGTSLTIQCQVDSQVTMMFWYRQQPGQSLTLIATANQGSEATYESGFVIDKFPISRPNLTFSTLTVSNMSPEDSSIYLCSVIPGTDHYGYTFGSGTRLTVV.

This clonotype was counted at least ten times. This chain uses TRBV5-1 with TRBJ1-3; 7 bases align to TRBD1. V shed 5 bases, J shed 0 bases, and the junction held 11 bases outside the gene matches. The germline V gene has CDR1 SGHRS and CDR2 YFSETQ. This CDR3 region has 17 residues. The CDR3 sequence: CASSDRVGKNSGNTIYF. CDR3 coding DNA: TGCGCCAGCAGTGACAGGGTGGGGAAGAACTCTGGAAACACCATATATTTT. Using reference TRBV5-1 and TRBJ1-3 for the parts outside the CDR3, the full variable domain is KAGVTQTPRYLIKTRGQQVTLSCSPISGHRSVSWYQQTPGQGLQFLFEYFSETQRNKGNFPGRFSGRQFSNSRSEMNVSTLELGDSALYLCASSDRVGKNSGNTIYFGEGSWLTVV.

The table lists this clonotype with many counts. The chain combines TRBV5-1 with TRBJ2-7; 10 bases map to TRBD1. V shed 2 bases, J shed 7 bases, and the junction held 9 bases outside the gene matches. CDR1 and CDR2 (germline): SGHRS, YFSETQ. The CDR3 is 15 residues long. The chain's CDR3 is CASSFYGTGVTEQYF. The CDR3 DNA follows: TGCGCCAGCAGCTTTTACGGGACAGGGGTCACAGAGCAGTACTTC.